The T cell receptor (beta chain) described here comes from a study of Ad26.COV2.S vaccination and SARS-CoV-2 variants. As for the study in general: Dosing was one shot or two shots 56 days apart. Study conclusions and caveats: Across vaccine and placebo recipients, the breadth of non-spike TCRs was similar.

Sample treatment: roughly 18 received Ad26.COV2.S at low or high dose, single or two shots; 5 received placebo; per-sample allocation not given. Following the first vaccine or placebo injection, samples were taken on day 63. CDR3 length: 16 residues. The germline V and J ends were trimmed by 0 bases and 1 base, with 12 bases remaining between them. Germline loops: CDR1 MNHNS, CDR2 SASEGT. Notes on this clone: No antigen is known for it.

Clones were sequenced by immunoSEQ multiplex PCR, and TCRdb holds only the in-frame ones, with some missing. The repertoire includes 350,000 to 450,000 clones, around nine tenths of them detected once, and about 3.5% sits in the top ten. The specimen was peripheral blood, collected in a trial of Ad26.COV2.S vaccine versus placebo. The receptor comes from a person aged 18-65 years who received the Ad26.COV2.S COVID-19 vaccine or a placebo. V and J are TRBV6-1 and TRBJ1-1, with D perhaps matching TRBD1 (5 bases). The CDR3 DNA sequence: TGTGCCAGCAGTGAAGCGGCGACAGTCCAGAACACTGAAGCTTTCTTT. This codes for CASSEAATVQNTEAFF.